The sequence of this T cell receptor beta chain was determined in a study of CD8+ T cells in alopecia areata. Study overall: Treated patients swallowed 5 to 10 mg of oral tofacitinib twice daily.

Reverse transcription of extracted RNA yielded cDNA, which provided the sequencing template. Sequencing used immunoSEQ multiplex PCR; TCRdb keeps in-frame clones, though not all of them. The repertoire holds around 140,000 clones, with around 87% as singletons. A remark on this clone: What it recognizes is unknown.

CDR3 size: 13 residues. Germline loops: CDR1 SQVTM, CDR2 ANQGSEA. Findings of the study overall: Mice gave a clearer picture of TCR sharing than patients did, possibly for HLA-related reasons.

Treatment of the sample: oral pan-JAK inhibitor, 5-10 mg twice daily. The chain recombines TRBV29-1 with TRBJ2-5, with D possibly being TRBD1 or TRBD2 (5 bases each). The DNA matches TRBJ2-7 better at its end, which makes the J call doubtful. Sample: CD8+ T cells sorted from blood, taken at week 4, from a patient treated with tofacitinib. The TCR sequence derives from a human donor with alopecia areata. In DNA, the CDR3 is TGCAGCGTTCTTACAGGACTTTCCTACGAGCAGTACTTC. It is translated as CSVLTGLSYEQYF.